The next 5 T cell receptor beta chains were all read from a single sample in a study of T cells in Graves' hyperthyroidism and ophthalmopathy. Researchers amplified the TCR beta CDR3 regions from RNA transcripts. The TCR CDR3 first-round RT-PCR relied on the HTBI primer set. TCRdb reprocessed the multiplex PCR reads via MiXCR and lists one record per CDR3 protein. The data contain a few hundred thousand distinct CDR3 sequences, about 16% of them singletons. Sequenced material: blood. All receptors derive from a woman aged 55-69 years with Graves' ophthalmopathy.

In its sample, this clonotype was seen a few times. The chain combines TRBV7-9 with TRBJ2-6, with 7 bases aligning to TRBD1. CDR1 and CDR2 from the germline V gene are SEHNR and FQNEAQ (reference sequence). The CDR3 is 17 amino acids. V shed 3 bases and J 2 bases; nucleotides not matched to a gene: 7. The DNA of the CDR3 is TGTGCCAGCAGCTTCCCCACAGGGGCCCCTGGGGCCAACGTCCTGACTTTC. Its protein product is CASSFPTGAPGANVLTF.

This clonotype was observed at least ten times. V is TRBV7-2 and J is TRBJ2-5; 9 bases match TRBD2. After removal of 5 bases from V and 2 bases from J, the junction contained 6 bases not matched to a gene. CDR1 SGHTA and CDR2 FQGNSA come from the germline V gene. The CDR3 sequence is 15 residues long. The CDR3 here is CASSHSGGPQETQYF. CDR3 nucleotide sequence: TGTGCCAGCAGCCATAGCGGGGGACCTCAAGAGACCCAGTACTTC.

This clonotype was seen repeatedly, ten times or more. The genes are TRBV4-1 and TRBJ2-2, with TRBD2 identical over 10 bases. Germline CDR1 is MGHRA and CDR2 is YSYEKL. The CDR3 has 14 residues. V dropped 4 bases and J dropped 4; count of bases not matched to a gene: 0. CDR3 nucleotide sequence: TGCGCCAGCAGCCGGACTAGCGGCACCGGGGAGCTGTTTTTT. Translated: CASSRTSGTGELFF.

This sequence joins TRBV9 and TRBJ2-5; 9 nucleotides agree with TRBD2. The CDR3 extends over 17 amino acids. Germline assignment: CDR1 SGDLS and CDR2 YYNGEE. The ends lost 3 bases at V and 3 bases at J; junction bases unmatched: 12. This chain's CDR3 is CASSARSGIAGEETQYF. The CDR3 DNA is TGTGCCAGCAGCGCGAGAAGCGGGATAGCGGGAGAAGAGACCCAGTACTTC.

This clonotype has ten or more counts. DNA for the CDR3: TGTGCCAGCAGCGTAGAGGCGGGATCGAGCTCCTACAATGAGCAGTTCTTC. Encoded protein: CASSVEAGSSSYNEQFF. The chain carries TRBV9 and TRBJ2-1, with D possibly TRBD2 on 6 matching bases. CDR1 and CDR2 from the germline V gene are SGDLS and YYNGEE. Trimming removed 0 bases from V and 0 bases from J, with 13 bases in between. This CDR3 is built from 17 residues.